The T cell receptor (beta chain) described here comes from a study of blood T cell repertoires in COVID-19. The wider study: Sample material is recorded as cDNA or gDNA derived from T cells, B-cell-depleted T cells, or PBMCs.

The CDR3 runs to 14 residues. CDR1 is MNHEY, CDR2 SMNVEV, per germline (reference sequence). Trimming removed 6 bases from V and 3 bases from J; junction bases left unmatched: 7. As handled by the study authors: Estimates of nucleated cell counts were drawn from the amplification of reference gene primers. Profiling relied on immunoSEQ multiplex PCR, and the TCRdb table lists in-frame clones only, not all of them. V and J calls and clone size are as listed in that table; D and trimming were resolved from the DNA. Found here are around 290,000 clones, 89% of them singletons; the top ten hold 1.5% to 2%.

Sequencing was performed on PBMCs or T cells enriched from blood (not recorded which). The TCR comes from a woman between 40 and 50 years old who had recovered from COVID-19. The J gene is TRBJ2-7, the V gene TRBV27; 8 nucleotides line up with TRBD2. The CDR3 DNA reads TGTGCCAGCAGCCTGGGCGGGACTAGCTACGAGCAGTACTTC. Amino acids: CASSLGGTSYEQYF.